This entry concerns a single T cell receptor (beta chain). It lacks a known antigen. No base-level quality is on record; no much larger clone is a single base apart. Frozen genomic DNA underwent high-throughput TCRbeta CDR3 sequencing by immunoSEQ, including PCR amplification, mapping, bias correction and internal controls. As for the authors' bioinformatics: Only productive rearrangements were retained, with each unique TCRbeta sequence defined by its CDR3 nucleotide sequence together with its V and J gene. For classification of a sequence as donor-reactive, at least 5-fold expansion in CFSE-low cells relative to unstimulated pre-transplant cells and a frequency of at least 0.01% were required. Minimum frequency thresholds were set for each subject based on the unstimulated sample with the lowest template count, ensuring at least 90% detection power. Jensen-Shannon divergence between the top 1000 TCRbeta sequences post-transplant and pre-transplant was used to measure repertoire turnover. Changes in detection of donor-reactive sequences were assessed with two-sided Fisher's exact tests. This is the immuneACCESS table as TCRdb keeps it, with only in-frame sequences that have V and J called. A part of the clones is gone; compared with another copy, unresolved V genes explain less than half, and the rest is unexplained. The V and J calls and clone size are taken from that table; D and trimming were inferred from the DNA. This sample lists tens of thousands of clones; about 80% were detected once. The ten largest clones add up to about 0.79% of the sample.

This record comes from a study of T cell clones after liver transplantation (dated by TCRdb to between 2017 and 2020). Regarding the complete study: The samples were obtained from ITN030ST, a randomized trial that attempted immunosuppression withdrawal within 2 years after liver transplantation. Donor-reactive T cell clones were identified by TCRbeta sequencing following a pre-transplant mixed lymphocyte reaction and were subsequently tracked in post-transplant blood. Third party-reactive TCRbeta sequences were also identified from pre-transplant MLRs to serve as an antigen-independent comparator for donor-reactive sequences. Three of the eight recipients were HCV-positive; the others were transplanted for non-autoimmune, non-viral indications. Subjects received no induction therapy and standard immunosuppression until randomization at 12-24 months post-transplant. To count as tolerant, a recipient had to stay completely off immunosuppression for at least one year without liver enzymes climbing beyond twice the upper limit of normal. Blood samples were collected pre-transplant, then pre-randomization ahead of withdrawal, and finally post-randomization once withdrawal had either been completed or failed. The studied cohort comprised 8 liver transplant recipients, 3 classified as tolerant and 5 as non-tolerant.

V is pared back by 3 bases and J by 7 bases, with 13 bases lying between the germline termini. As encoded in the germline V gene (reference sequence), CDR1 is LNHDA while CDR2 is SQIVND. Counted from cysteine to phenylalanine, this CDR3 has 13 amino acids. Of the read, only the CDR3 DNA is kept; its 39 bases are in frame from base 1. Thawed unstimulated PBMCs were stained for CD3, CD4 and CD8 and FACS-sorted into CD3+CD4+ and CD3+CD8+ populations. All 8 studied subjects were randomized to withdrawal of immunosuppression. The Qiagen DNeasy Blood and Tissue Kit was used to isolate genomic DNA. The investigation overall reported the following: Because no allograft tissue specimens were available, donor-reactive T cells may have migrated into the graft instead of being deleted. In two subjects, low numbers of available donor cells limited the measurable donor-reactive repertoire. Because of small, heterogeneous patient numbers and non-standardized post-transplant time points, the conclusions were only preliminary. When repertoire turnover was accounted for, significantly reduced detection of donor-reactive sequences was found in 7 of 8 subjects for CD4 and in 8 of 8 subjects for CD8. Donor-reactive sequences declined more than third party-reactive ones, suggesting partial antigen-specific deletion unrelated to withdrawal success. In 5 of 8 subjects, circulating donor-reactive CD4 TCRbeta sequences decreased significantly after transplant, regardless of tolerance or HCV status.

The TCR comes from a human patient who received a liver transplant. Because of the transplant, the T cells may be the graft donor's rather than the patient's own. The rearrangement combines TRBV19 with TRBJ2-7; confidence is insufficient to name the D gene. The source material was CD4+ T cells from blood, sampled 12 months after liver transplant. The nucleotide sequence is given as TGTGCCAGTAGTATGGAGACGAACCGGGAGCAGTACTTC. This encodes CASSMETNREQYF.